The 21 T cell receptor beta chains below come from one sample, sequenced in a study of blood T cells in healthy people across ages. Combining a sample-barcoded 5' primer with a J-beta primer mix, a second PCR ran for roughly 7 to 12 cycles. TCRdb passed the 5' RACE reads through MiXCR, listing each CDR3 protein once. The profile shows approximately 790,000 distinct CDR3 sequences, 62% of them singletons. The source material was blood. The source of these receptors is a man aged 25 to 40 in good health.

V is TRBV20-1 and J is TRBJ2-7; unclear D gene. The CDR3 is 13 amino acids. Germline assignment: CDR1 DFQATT and CDR2 SNEGSKA (reference sequence). Between the trimmed V and J ends, which lost 4 bases and 6 bases, there was a span of 16 bases. The CDR3 is CSATFGPTREQYF. The CDR3 DNA reads as TGCAGTGCTACTTTTGGACCAACCCGCGAGCAGTACTTC.

The chain recombines TRBV20-1 with TRBJ2-3; the D call may be TRBD1 or TRBD2 (5 bases each). Trimming shortened V by 6 bases and J by 5 bases, and 18 bases separated the two germline ends. CDR1 DFQATT and CDR2 SNEGSKA come from the germline V gene (reference sequence). The CDR3 contains 14 residues. The CDR3 here is CSAPPGLGVDTQYF. The CDR3 DNA reads as TGCAGTGCCCCCCCGGGGCTAGGTGTAGATACGCAGTATTTT.

The chain couples TRBV7-2 to TRBJ2-3, with D possibly matching TRBD2 (6 bases). This CDR3 has 17 amino acids. With 0 bases removed from V and 2 bases from J, the gap between germline ends came to 15 bases. CDR1 is SGHTA, CDR2 FQGNSA, per germline. The CDR3 nucleotides are TGTGCCAGCAGCTTAGCCGGCGGGCGGGGCCTCACAGATACGCAGTATTTT. Translation gives CASSLAGGRGLTDTQYF.

V is TRBV24-1 and J is TRBJ2-3, with D possibly TRBD1 on 5 matching bases. Germline lookup yields CDR1 KGHDR and CDR2 SFDVKD. The V end lost 4 bases, the J end lost 1 base, and 14 bases lay between the germline ends. The CDR3 has 16 amino acids. Here the CDR3 reads CATSEPQERGTDTQYF. Here the CDR3 DNA reads TGTGCCACCAGTGAGCCACAGGAGCGCGGCACAGATACGCAGTATTTT.

This clonotype has only one observation. The chain has TRBV15 and TRBJ2-4; a possible D gene is TRBD1 (6 bases). The J call is doubtful: the DNA matches TRBJ2-7 better. The CDR3 runs to 16 residues. From germline, CDR1 is LNHNV and CDR2 YYDKDF (reference sequence). CDR3 in DNA: TGTGCCACCAGTTCTAAGATCCGGGACACAAACTACGAGCAGTACTTC. This translates into CATSSKIRDTNYEQYF.

The V and J genes are TRBV13 and TRBJ2-3; D remains ambiguous. The germline V gene has CDR1 PRHDT and CDR2 FYEKMQ (reference sequence). V dropped 7 bases and J dropped 5 bases, with 13 bases sitting between them. The CDR3 extends over 13 amino acids. CDR3 loop: CASNGGGLDTQYF. The DNA of the CDR3 is TGTGCCAGCAATGGCGGCGGTCTAGATACGCAGTATTTT.

This chain uses TRBV7-9 with TRBJ2-4; D could derive from TRBD1 or TRBD2 (6 bases each). V was shortened by 1 base and J by 1 base, with 11 bases between the two germline ends. The CDR3 runs to 16 residues. CDR1 is SEHNR, CDR2 FQNEAQ, per germline (reference sequence). The CDR3 loop is CASSLGGAVAKNIQYF. The CDR3 DNA sequence: TGTGCCAGCAGCTTAGGGGGGGCTGTGGCCAAAAACATTCAGTACTTC.

This sequence joins TRBV4-2 and TRBJ2-3; D uncertain. The ends were cut back, 0 bases at V and 5 bases at J, with 12 bases in the middle. Germline V lookup: CDR1 LGHNA, CDR2 YNFKEQ. CDR3 length: 15 amino acids. The CDR3 nucleotides read TGTGCCAGCAGCCAAGAACAGTCCGAGAGAGATACGCAGTATTTT. Translating gives CASSQEQSERDTQYF.

The V gene is TRBV11-2, the J gene TRBJ2-7; 10 positions match TRBD1. The last part of the DNA fits TRBJ2-5 better; the J call may be wrong. Germline V gene data show CDR1 as SGHAT and CDR2 as FQNNGV. This CDR3 is 17 amino acids long. This CDR3 reads CASSLGKGQGVRETQYF. The CDR3 DNA follows: TGTGCCAGCAGCTTAGGAAAAGGACAGGGGGTCAGAGAGACCCAGTACTTC.

The rearrangement links TRBV4-3 to TRBJ2-7; D possibly corresponds to TRBD2 (7 bases). TRBJ2-5 matches the DNA end more closely, so the J call is doubtful. Germline V gives CDR1 LGHNA, CDR2 YSLEER. The CDR3 runs to 14 residues. The CDR3, as DNA: TGCGCCAGCAGCCAGGCAGGGAGGGGGGAGACCCAGTACTTC. It yields the protein CASSQAGRGETQYF.

The chain uses TRBV4-3 and TRBJ2-4; possible D gene TRBD1, 6 bases. The CDR3 extends over 14 amino acids. Germline V gene sequence: CDR1 LGHNA, CDR2 YSLEER. Trimming took 0 bases from V and 8 from J, leaving 11 bases between them. The CDR3 sequence: CASSQDTGTYIQYF. CDR3 coding DNA: TGCGCCAGCAGCCAAGATACAGGGACGTACATTCAGTACTTC.

The chain has TRBV9 and TRBJ2-1, with D possibly matching TRBD2 (5 bases). Between the trimmed V and J ends, which lost 1 base and 0 bases, there was a span of 8 bases. CDR1 is SGDLS and CDR2 is YYNGEE in the germline V gene. CDR3 length: 15 residues. CDR3 residues: CASSVTGVSYNEQFF. As DNA, the CDR3 is TGTGCCAGCAGCGTAACCGGGGTCTCCTACAATGAGCAGTTCTTC.

The chain joins TRBV29-1 to TRBJ2-1; 12 bases align to TRBD2. This CDR3 has 13 amino acids. CDR1 and CDR2 from the germline V gene are SQVTM and ANQGSEA. Unmatched junction bases numbered 7, after V lost 6 bases and J lost 10 bases. Here the CDR3 reads CSVVTSGGIEQFF. CDR3 DNA: TGCAGCGTCGTAACTAGCGGGGGGATCGAGCAGTTCTTC.

The V and J genes are TRBV12-3 or TRBV12-4 and TRBJ2-5, with TRBD1 identical over 9 bases. V was pared by 6 bases and J by 4 bases, with 9 bases of the junction left unmatched. The CDR3 extends over 15 amino acids. CDR3 bases: TGTGCCAGCAGCCACACACAGGGGGCCATAGAGACCCAGTACTTC. This translates into CASSHTQGAIETQYF.

The rearrangement links TRBV7-9 to TRBJ2-5; D is perhaps TRBD1 or TRBD2 (6 bases each). The better agreement between TRBJ2-7 and the DNA end casts doubt on the J call. Germline V CDR1 and CDR2: SEHNR, FQNEAQ (reference sequence). This CDR3 is built from 15 residues. The DNA of the CDR3 is TGTGCCAGCAGCTTAGACGTGACGGGGGCGTACGAGCAGTACTTC. This codes for CASSLDVTGAYEQYF.

The rearrangement uses TRBV20-1 and TRBJ2-5; perhaps TRBD2 as D (6 bases). Germline loops: CDR1 DFQATT, CDR2 SNEGSKA (reference sequence). The length of the CDR3 is 15 residues. The germline V and J ends were trimmed by 0 bases and 3 bases, with 14 bases remaining between them. In DNA, the CDR3 is TGCAGTGCTAGAGATCTGCGGGAAGCAGAAGAGACCCAGTACTTC. This sequence encodes CSARDLREAEETQYF.

This clonotype was seen a few times. The chain carries TRBV5-6 and TRBJ2-7; no firm D call. CDR3 length equals 13 residues. Deletions cut 2 bases from V and 0 bases from J, with 6 bases between. Germline V gives CDR1 SGHDT, CDR2 YYEEEE. The CDR3 loop is CASSLPISYEQYF. The CDR3 DNA is TGTGCCAGCAGCTTACCGATCTCCTACGAGCAGTACTTC.

This clonotype was found a few times. The chain uses TRBV6-2 or TRBV6-3 and TRBJ2-7; the D is unclear. V was trimmed by 2 bases and J by 2 bases, leaving 13 bases between them. CDR3 length equals 15 residues. CDR1 MNHEY and CDR2 SVGEGT come from the germline V gene. The DNA of the CDR3 is TGTGCCAGCAGTTACACGGCAGCGCATACCTACGAGCAGTACTTC. Translated: CASSYTAAHTYEQYF.

The V and J genes are TRBV5-5 and TRBJ1-1; D is unresolved. Trimming pared 3 bases from V and 5 bases from J, leaving 8 bases between. Germline V lookup: CDR1 SGHKS, CDR2 YYEKEE (reference sequence). The CDR3 loop spans 12 amino acids. The CDR3, as DNA: TGTGCCAGCAGCTGGGGAGTAACTGAAGCTTTCTTT. Protein: CASSWGVTEAFF.

The genes are TRBV3-1 and TRBJ1-1, with 8 bases matching TRBD1. Germline assignment: CDR1 LGHDT and CDR2 YNNKEL (reference sequence). The V and J ends lost 4 bases and 3 bases, in that order; junction bases with no gene match: 10. This CDR3 has 16 residues. CDR3 in DNA: TGTGCCAGCAGCCCAATTCCAGGGGGCGGGTACACTGAAGCTTTCTTT. Protein: CASSPIPGGGYTEAFF. Looking up the rest from reference TRBV3-1 and TRBJ1-1 gives the full variable domain: DTAVSQTPKYLVTQMGNDKSIKCEQNLGHDTMYWYKQDSKKFLKIMFSYNNKELIINETVPNRFSPKSPDKAHLNLHINSLELGDSAVYFCASSPIPGGGYTEAFFGQGTRLTVV.

The CDR3 spells CASSLRQGGGWNEQFF. The CDR3 nucleotides read TGTGCCAGCAGCTTAAGGCAGGGTGGGGGTTGGAATGAGCAGTTCTTC. The rearrangement links TRBV7-2 to TRBJ2-1; the D call may be TRBD1 or TRBD2 (5 bases each). The CDR3 length is 16 residues. Germline loops: CDR1 SGHTA, CDR2 FQGNSA. Trimming removed 2 bases from V and 7 bases from J, with 18 bases in between.